The present T cell receptor (beta chain) was sequenced within a study of OX40 agonist ivuxolimab in advanced cancers. Study details: A mean age of 60 years, range about 23 to 80, was recorded, and under 85% were male.

The study, taken as a whole, reports: CD4+ and CD8+ T cells in blood underwent clonal expansion by week 6 at 0.1 to 3.0 mg/kg.

The germline V gene encodes CDR1 MNHNS and CDR2 SASEGT. The CDR3 contains 13 residues. Trimming left V 4 bases short and J 4 bases short, with 8 bases between. As for this clone: No antigen is known for it.

Sequencing used immunoSEQ multiplex PCR; TCRdb keeps in-frame clones, though not all of them. The sample has around 80,000 clones, over 75% seen once. The receptor was isolated from an adult with an advanced solid tumor such as melanoma, head and neck, liver or kidney cancer. The V gene is TRBV6-1, the J gene TRBJ1-3; D gene uncertain. The sample was CD4+ or CD8+ T cells sorted from blood, taken in a trial of the OX40 agonist ivuxolimab. CDR3 sequence: CASSGLTGNTIYF. DNA of the CDR3: TGTGCCAGCAGTGGACTGACAGGAAACACCATATATTTT.